The sequence of this TCR beta chain was determined in a study of beta chain features in type 1 diabetes. Blood was collected once per donor into heparin, averaging about 116 mL. CD45RO/CCR7/CD25/CD127/CD95/CD27 sorting isolated CD4+ naive, central memory, regulatory and stem cell-like memory cells. Purity exceeding 95% was reached by all sorted populations. The sample holds a few counts of this clone. Antigen: not known. Study outcomes and limitations: Significant though moderate, a shortening of TCRB CDR3s appeared in all four CD4+ subsets of Type 1 diabetes patients.

Sequenced material consisted of expressed TCRB transcripts (all of the isolated RNA was reverse transcribed). Generated by immunoSEQ multiplex PCR, the TCRdb table keeps only in-frame clones and is missing some. This table has about 270,000 clones, 13% to 15% appearing once. Material for sequencing was naive CD4+ T cells from blood. The clonotype comes from a man aged 25-45 years with type 1 diabetes.

CDR3 loop: CASSVSSGRNYEQYF. CDR3 sequence (DNA): TGTGCCAGCAGCGTGTCGAGCGGGAGGAACTACGAGCAGTACTTC. The rearrangement joins TRBV5-4 to TRBJ2-7; 9 bases match TRBD2. V was clipped by 4 bases and J by 3 bases; unmatched bases: 8. The CDR3 spans 15 residues. The germline V gene encodes CDR1 SGHNT and CDR2 YYREEE (reference sequence).